Below, 23 T cell receptor beta chains from the same sample are listed, as sequenced in a study of blood T cell dynamics during melanoma immunotherapy. Indicated time point: week 3, after first cycle of checkpoint inhibitor. TCRdb's table, derived via immunoSEQ multiplex PCR, lists solely in-frame clones and lacks some. This sample has 5,500 to 7,500 clones, with roughly 81% found just once. Sequenced material: blood, taken from a patient treated with checkpoint blockade. Receptors were obtained from a human donor with melanoma. Some clones in this sample may be carry-over from other donors' samples.

The chain uses TRBV10-3 and TRBJ2-3; D might be TRBD2 (6 bases). In germline, CDR1 is ENHRY, CDR2 SYGVKD. V was pared by 6 bases and J by 2 bases, with 15 bases between. The CDR3 runs 15 residues. The CDR3: CAISGSGLFTDTQYF. CDR3 coding DNA: TGTGCCATCAGCGGTTCGGGACTGTTCACAGATACGCAGTATTTT.

In its sample, this clone was seen once. The rearrangement links TRBV4-2 to TRBJ2-2; 8 bases align to TRBD1. CDR1 and CDR2 from the germline V gene are LGHNA and YNFKEQ. Trimming took 2 bases from V and 1 from J; bases not matched to a gene: 6. The CDR3 totals 17 residues. The CDR3 DNA is TGTGCCAGCAGCCAACGATTGACAGGGGAGAACACCGGGGAGCTGTTTTTT. Translation gives CASSQRLTGENTGELFF.

The chain links TRBV5-6 to TRBJ2-3; 12 bases fit TRBD2. Unmatched junction bases numbered 9, after V lost 7 bases and J lost 6 bases. CDR3 length: 15 amino acids. Germline V gives CDR1 SGHDT, CDR2 YYEEEE. The CDR3 coding sequence is TGTGCCAGCTCCGCTAGCGGGGGGGCCTGGGATACGCAGTATTTT. It codes for CASSASGGAWDTQYF.

The V gene is TRBV2, the J gene TRBJ1-2; 7 nucleotides match TRBD1. CDR1 and CDR2 from the germline V gene are SNHLY and FYNNEI. After removal of 8 bases from V and 8 bases from J, the junction contained 17 bases not matched to a gene. The CDR3 loop spans 15 amino acids. CDR3 amino acids: CASAETRTGPEGYTF. The CDR3 DNA is TGTGCCAGCGCCGAAACCCGGACAGGCCCCGAAGGCTACACCTTC.

The chain joins TRBV6-5 to TRBJ1-3; D unclear. V was clipped by 2 bases and J by 0 bases, with 11 bases between them. The germline V gene encodes CDR1 MNHEY and CDR2 SVGAGI. The CDR3 is 16 residues long. The CDR3 DNA sequence: TGTGCCAGCAGTTACAGGTCATCCGGCTCTGGAAACACCATATATTTT. Translation gives CASSYRSSGSGNTIYF.

The chain employs TRBV5-4 and TRBJ2-1, with TRBD2 matching 12 bases. The germline CDR1 and CDR2 sequences are SGHNT and YYREEE (reference sequence). The ends lost 5 bases at V and 9 bases at J; junction bases unmatched: 12. The CDR3 runs 16 residues. CDR3 DNA sequence: TGTGCCAGCAGGTCGACTAGCGGGGGCCCCCCCGCTGAGCAGTTCTTC. Encoded protein: CASRSTSGGPPAEQFF.

The chain is built from TRBV29-1 and TRBJ1-2; D is undetermined. From germline, CDR1 is SQVTM and CDR2 ANQGSEA. The CDR3 is made up of 13 amino acids. Deletions cut 1 base from V and 4 bases from J, with 10 bases between. The CDR3 DNA reads TGCAGCGTTGAAGCGGGAATGAGCTATGGCTACACCTTC. This encodes CSVEAGMSYGYTF. Supplemented by reference TRBV29-1 and TRBJ1-2, the full variable domain reads SAVISQKPSRDICQRGTSLTIQCQVDSQVTMMFWYRQQPGQSLTLIATANQGSEATYESGFVIDKFPISRPNLTFSTLTVSNMSPEDSSIYLCSVEAGMSYGYTFGSGTRLTVV.

This clone is labeled as large. V is TRBV5-6 and J is TRBJ1-1, with D perhaps TRBD1 (5 bases). The CDR3 covers 15 residues. Germline CDR1 and CDR2: SGHDT and YYEEEE. V was pared by 3 bases and J by 0 bases, with 12 bases between. In nucleotides, the CDR3 is TGTGCCAGCAGCTGGGAAAGACAGTTGAACACTGAAGCTTTCTTT. Translated: CASSWERQLNTEAFF.

The rearrangement joins TRBV6-1 to TRBJ2-3; no definite D call. The germline gives CDR1 MNHNS, CDR2 SASEGT. The CDR3 is 17 amino acids. Trimming stripped 4 bases from V and 0 bases from J, with 17 bases between. The chain's CDR3 is CASSGHSGYASTDTQYF. Written as DNA, the CDR3 is TGTGCCAGCAGTGGTCACTCCGGTTATGCTAGCACAGATACGCAGTATTTT.

The V gene is TRBV6-1, the J gene TRBJ1-1; D unresolved. Trimming stripped 8 bases from V and 3 bases from J, with 13 bases between. Germline lookup yields CDR1 MNHNS and CDR2 SASEGT. This CDR3 spans 13 amino acids. The CDR3 spells CASLVRSDTEAFF. CDR3 sequence (DNA): TGTGCCAGCCTTGTGCGGTCTGACACTGAAGCTTTCTTT.

The chain couples TRBV19 to TRBJ1-3, with D tentatively TRBD1 (5 bases). The CDR3 loop spans 13 amino acids. Germline loops: CDR1 LNHDA, CDR2 SQIVND (reference sequence). Trimming pared 3 bases from V and 8 bases from J, leaving 11 bases between. The CDR3 region is CASSMNGADTIYF. In DNA form, the CDR3 reads TGTGCCAGTAGTATGAATGGGGCTGACACCATATATTTT.

This sequence joins TRBV2 and TRBJ2-7; 8 nucleotides align to TRBD1. Germline trimming cut 3 bases from V and 5 bases from J; bases unmatched to any gene: 6. The CDR3 is made up of 14 amino acids. From germline, CDR1 is SNHLY and CDR2 FYNNEI. The CDR3: CASSDGRGRHEQYF. CDR3 sequence (DNA): TGTGCCAGCAGTGACGGCAGGGGGCGGCACGAGCAGTACTTC. The variable domain in full, completed from reference TRBV2 and TRBJ2-7, reads EPEVTQTPSHQVTQMGQEVILRCVPISNHLYFYWYRQILGQKVEFLVSFYNNEISEKSEIFDDQFSVERPDGSNFTLKIRSTKLEDSAMYFCASSDGRGRHEQYFGPGTRLTVT.

The chain employs TRBV5-6 and TRBJ2-5; perhaps TRBD2 as D (8 bases). This CDR3 contains 15 residues. Germline CDR1 and CDR2: SGHDT and YYEEEE. V was pared by 4 bases and J by 5 bases, with 18 bases between. DNA for the CDR3: TGTGCCAGCAGCCCCGGGAGGGGGCGGGAGGAGACCCAGTACTTC. Its translation is CASSPGRGREETQYF.

CDR3 sequence: CASTSPGLNTEAFF. The CDR3 DNA sequence: TGTGCCAGCACTTCACCCGGACTGAACACTGAAGCTTTCTTT. The chain employs TRBV27 and TRBJ1-1; D is unclear. Deletions cut 7 bases from V and 0 bases from J, with 12 bases between. The germline V gene encodes CDR1 MNHEY and CDR2 SMNVEV (reference sequence). CDR3 size: 14 residues.

The rearrangement links TRBV15 to TRBJ1-1; a weak D match, TRBD1 (5 bases). The V and J ends lost 4 bases and 2 bases respectively, with 11 bases between them. Germline V gives CDR1 LNHNV, CDR2 YYDKDF (reference sequence). The CDR3 sequence is 14 residues long. Written as DNA, the CDR3 is TGTGCCACCAGCACAAGCCAGGGAAACACTGAAGCTTTCTTT. It specifies CATSTSQGNTEAFF.

The chain is built from TRBV4-2 and TRBJ1-6; D may be TRBD1 (6 bases). The CDR3 covers 15 residues. From germline, CDR1 is LGHNA and CDR2 YNFKEQ. V lost 0 bases, J lost 11 bases, and 14 bases lay in between. CDR3 sequence reads: CASSQDGTTITPLHF. The CDR3 DNA reads as TGTGCCAGCAGCCAAGATGGGACAACTATTACACCCCTCCACTTT.

This clone came up once. This sequence joins TRBV5-1 and TRBJ1-4; 8 bases fit TRBD1. Germline V gives CDR1 SGHRS, CDR2 YFSETQ. This CDR3 spans 14 amino acids. The V and J ends lost 4 bases and 8 bases, in that order; junction bases with no gene match: 7. CDR3 DNA sequence: TGCGCCAGCAGCGCCCAGGGGGCTCGGGAAAAACTGTTTTTT. This sequence encodes CASSAQGAREKLFF. Complete variable domain (other parts from reference TRBV5-1 and TRBJ1-4): KAGVTQTPRYLIKTRGQQVTLSCSPISGHRSVSWYQQTPGQGLQFLFEYFSETQRNKGNFPGRFSGRQFSNSRSEMNVSTLELGDSALYLCASSAQGAREKLFFGSGTQLSVL.

The chain uses TRBV29-1 and TRBJ2-7; D possibly corresponds to TRBD1 (7 bases). CDR3 length: 12 amino acids. CDR1 SQVTM and CDR2 ANQGSEA come from the germline V gene. Trimming removed 7 bases at V and 0 bases at J, with 10 bases between. CDR3 DNA sequence: TGCAGCGCGGGGGACAGCTCCTACGAGCAGTACTTC. Translating gives CSAGDSSYEQYF.

V usage is TRBV5-4 and J usage is TRBJ2-2; D ambiguous. This CDR3 is built from 11 residues. Trimming removed 5 bases at V and 6 bases at J, with 5 bases between. Germline CDR1 SGHNT, CDR2 YYREEE (reference sequence). The CDR3 sequence: CASSAAGELFF. The CDR3 nucleotides are TGTGCCAGCAGTGCGGCCGGGGAGCTGTTTTTT.

V and J are TRBV6-1 and TRBJ1-6, with D possibly TRBD1 on 6 matching bases. This CDR3 is built from 15 residues. Germline lookup yields CDR1 MNHNS and CDR2 SASEGT. Trimming pared 4 bases from V and 10 bases from J, leaving 17 bases between. Here the CDR3 DNA reads TGTGCCAGCAGTGGCTGGGGGCAGCGGGAATCACCCCTCCACTTT. Residues: CASSGWGQRESPLHF.

V and J are TRBV4-3 and TRBJ1-5, with 11 positions matching TRBD1. Germline V gives CDR1 LGHNA, CDR2 YSLEER. This CDR3 has 15 residues. V shed 0 bases and J 7 bases; nucleotides not matched to a gene: 2. CDR3 bases: TGCGCCAGCAGCCAAGATCGGACAGGGGGCCAGCCCCAGCATTTT. Translated: CASSQDRTGGQPQHF.

The chain employs TRBV2 and TRBJ1-1, with 7 nucleotides matching TRBD1. Germline CDR1 and CDR2: SNHLY and FYNNEI. CDR3 length: 14 residues. With V trimmed by 8 bases and J by 5 bases, 11 bases remained unmatched. CDR3 coding DNA: TGTGCCAGCCGCACGGACAGGAGAGGGACTGAAGCTTTCTTT. Translated: CASRTDRRGTEAFF.

V gene TRBV7-6 combines with J gene TRBJ1-5, with a tentative D call TRBD1 (6 bases). Germline V CDR1 and CDR2: SGHVS, FNYEAQ. Trimming took 3 bases from V and 5 from J, leaving 8 bases between them. The CDR3 spans 13 residues. The CDR3 loop is CASSLAGDQPQHF. The CDR3, as DNA: TGTGCCAGCAGCTTGGCAGGGGATCAGCCCCAGCATTTT.